One sample yielded the 30 T cell receptor beta chains listed below, sequenced in a study of cytomegalovirus exposure and HLA in healthy donors. The PCR ran on 60 Vbeta and 13 Jbeta primers. The method was immunoSEQ multiplex PCR; TCRdb's version includes in-frame clones alone and lacks a portion of them. The sample includes roughly 190,000 clones, approximately 78% seen only once; the top ten take about 0.84%. Input material: PBMCs. Receptors originate from a woman aged 18-29 years in good health and CMV-seronegative.

The chain joins TRBV5-1 to TRBJ1-2, with D maybe TRBD1 (6 bases). The CDR3 has 14 amino acids. V was pared by 0 bases and J by 2 bases, with 8 bases between. Germline V lookup: CDR1 SGHRS, CDR2 YFSETQ. The CDR3 here is CASSLAGQNYGYTF. The CDR3 DNA follows: TGCGCCAGCAGCTTGGCAGGACAGAACTATGGCTACACCTTC.

CDR3 sequence (DNA): TGTGCCAGCAGCTTGTCCAGGGAGGAAGGCTACACCTTC. It is translated as CASSLSREEGYTF. The rearrangement joins TRBV7-9 to TRBJ1-2; tentative D call: TRBD1 (5 bases). This CDR3 comprises 13 residues. The germline V gene has CDR1 SEHNR and CDR2 FQNEAQ (reference sequence). Trimming pared 3 bases from V and 8 bases from J, leaving 13 bases between.

This chain joins TRBV30 and TRBJ1-2, with TRBD1 as a possible D gene (6 bases). The CDR3 length is 13 residues. CDR1 GTSNPN and CDR2 SVGIG come from the germline V gene (reference sequence). V shed 3 bases and J shed 6 bases, with 14 bases lying between them. The CDR3 sequence: CAWSDQGFHGYTF. The CDR3 DNA sequence: TGTGCCTGGAGCGATCAGGGGTTTCATGGCTACACCTTC.

This rearrangement joins TRBV5-4 to TRBJ1-2; D remains ambiguous. The CDR3 is made up of 14 amino acids. V gave up 0 bases and J gave up 4 bases, with 10 bases separating them. Germline V gene lookup returns CDR1 SGHNT and CDR2 YYREEE (reference sequence). CDR3: CASSLAVELYGYTF. In DNA, the CDR3 is TGTGCCAGCAGCTTGGCCGTGGAGCTCTATGGCTACACCTTC.

This CDR3 is CASSVDRLAGLTGELFF. The CDR3 DNA reads as TGTGCCAGCAGCGTAGACAGGCTAGCGGGACTCACCGGGGAGCTGTTTTTT. The V call is TRBV9, the J call TRBJ2-2; 9 nucleotides match TRBD2. Trimming cost V 0 bases and J 4 bases; bases outside gene matches: 7. Germline V gene sequence: CDR1 SGDLS, CDR2 YYNGEE. The CDR3 totals 17 residues.

The chain joins TRBV5-6 to TRBJ2-7; no firm D call. V lost 4 bases and J 0 bases, leaving 11 bases between the germline ends. The germline CDR1 and CDR2 sequences are SGHDT and YYEEEE. This CDR3 is built from 14 residues. The DNA of the CDR3 is TGTGCCAGCAGCCGAGTAAGGAGCTCCTACGAGCAGTACTTC. It yields the protein CASSRVRSSYEQYF.

V is TRBV27 and J is TRBJ1-5; TRBD1 is a possible D gene (5 bases). Per the germline V gene, CDR1 is MNHEY and CDR2 is SMNVEV (reference sequence). CDR3 length equals 12 residues. Trimming stripped 6 bases from V and 3 bases from J, with 6 bases between. CDR3 nucleotides: TGTGCCAGCAGACAGGCCAATCAGCCCCAGCATTTT. It codes for CASRQANQPQHF.

This chain links TRBV7-6 with TRBJ2-5; 8 nucleotides line up with TRBD1. J was trimmed by 4 bases and V by 4 bases; bases with no gene match: 8. Germline V gene data show CDR1 as SGHVS and CDR2 as FNYEAQ. The CDR3 is made up of 15 amino acids. As DNA, the CDR3 is TGTGCCAGCAGCTCGTCAGGGGGCCGAGGAGAGACCCAGTACTTC. It translates to CASSSSGGRGETQYF.

This clone turned up a few times. The chain couples TRBV28 to TRBJ1-5, with D unresolved. Between the trimmed V and J ends, which lost 6 bases and 0 bases, there was a span of 3 bases. CDR1 and CDR2 from the germline V gene are MDHEN and SYDVKM. The CDR3 runs 12 residues. CDR3: CASRYSNQPQHF. The CDR3 DNA reads as TGTGCCAGCAGGTATAGCAATCAGCCCCAGCATTTT.

A word on this clone: The junction departs from the called germline gene at one end, perhaps through a read error. This chain joins TRBV11-2 and TRBJ2-3, with a tentative D call TRBD2 (5 bases). The CDR3 extends over 12 amino acids. Germline-derived CDR1 and CDR2 are SGHAT and FQNNGV. CDR3 bases: TGTGCCAGCAGCTTAGTAACCCCCGGACTCCCCTTT. This sequence encodes CASSLVTPGLPF.

This clone was found once. V and J are TRBV4-2 and TRBJ1-6, with D tentatively TRBD1 (6 bases). CDR1 is LGHNA and CDR2 is YNFKEQ in the germline V gene. This CDR3 is 15 amino acids long. The V end was cut by 4 bases, the J end by 8 bases, with 15 bases between. The CDR3, as DNA: TGTGCCAGCAGCCTCTCAGGGGACGGGTATTCACCCCTCCACTTT. Amino acids: CASSLSGDGYSPLHF.

J is TRBJ2-1 and V is TRBV28, with D tentatively TRBD1 (5 bases). The V and J ends lost 2 bases and 2 bases respectively, with 13 bases between them. The germline gives CDR1 MDHEN, CDR2 SYDVKM. The CDR3 covers 16 residues. In nucleotides, the CDR3 is TGTGCCAGCAGTTTAACAACAGGAATCCCCTACAATGAGCAGTTCTTC. Its protein product is CASSLTTGIPYNEQFF. Combining the CDR3 with reference TRBV28 and TRBJ2-1 gives the whole variable domain DVKVTQSSRYLVKRTGEKVFLECVQDMDHENMFWYRQDPGLGLRLIYFSYDVKMKEKGDIPEGYSVSREKKERFSLILESASTNQTSMYLCASSLTTGIPYNEQFFGPGTRLTVL.

V gene TRBV19 combines with J gene TRBJ1-2, with 8 bases identical to TRBD1. V dropped 7 bases and J dropped 2; count of bases not matched to a gene: 9. CDR1 is LNHDA, CDR2 SQIVND, per germline (reference sequence). This CDR3 region has 15 residues. Here the CDR3 DNA reads TGTGCCAGTAAAGGATTGCGGGACAGGAACTATGGCTACACCTTC. Amino acid sequence: CASKGLRDRNYGYTF.

This clone came up once. The identical CDR3 is also encoded by other nucleotide sequences in the sample. The chain links TRBV15 to TRBJ2-7, with TRBD1 matching 8 bases. V shed 5 bases, J shed 6 bases, and the junction held 12 bases outside the gene matches. The CDR3 extends over 15 amino acids. Looked up from germline, CDR1 is LNHNV and CDR2 is YYDKDF (reference sequence). The CDR3 loop reads CATSSSGTGHSEQYF. The CDR3 region has the DNA TGTGCCACCAGCTCCTCCGGGACAGGACATAGCGAGCAGTACTTC.

The chain couples TRBV18 to TRBJ2-5, with D tentatively TRBD2 (6 bases). CDR1 is KGHSH and CDR2 is LQKENI in the germline V gene. V dropped 2 bases and J dropped 1 base, with 8 bases sitting between them. The CDR3 has 14 residues. CDR3 DNA: TGTGCCAGCTCACCAGGGAGGATCCAAGAGACCCAGTACTTC. Amino acid sequence: CASSPGRIQETQYF.

This chain connects TRBV27 to TRBJ2-1; perhaps TRBD1 as D (5 bases). The CDR3 covers 14 residues. Germline V gene data show CDR1 as MNHEY and CDR2 as SMNVEV (reference sequence). Trimming took 2 bases from V and 7 from J, leaving 12 bases between them. The CDR3 here is CASSLMFAGNEQFF. The CDR3 DNA reads as TGTGCCAGCAGTTTAATGTTTGCAGGGAATGAGCAGTTCTTC.

This clone has just a few counts. The chain uses TRBV9 and TRBJ1-1, with D unresolved. Trimming cost V 0 bases and J 0 bases, with 15 bases left between them. Germline lookup yields CDR1 SGDLS and CDR2 YYNGEE. This CDR3 has 17 amino acids. DNA of the CDR3: TGTGCCAGCAGCGTAGTGGGAGGGAATCTGATGAACACTGAAGCTTTCTTT. Translated, it gives CASSVVGGNLMNTEAFF.

The chain employs TRBV9 and TRBJ1-2; D is possibly TRBD1 (5 bases). Germline V gene lookup returns CDR1 SGDLS and CDR2 YYNGEE. The CDR3 is made up of 15 amino acids. Trimming shortened V by 4 bases and J by 2 bases, and 15 bases separated the two germline ends. The CDR3, as DNA: TGTGCCAGCAGCCCCTGGCAGGGTCCCAACTATGGCTACACCTTC. As protein: CASSPWQGPNYGYTF.

The gene calls are TRBV5-1 and TRBJ1-4, with 9 bases identical to TRBD1. Germline CDR1 SGHRS, CDR2 YFSETQ. CDR3 length: 15 amino acids. V dropped 4 bases and J dropped 8; count of bases not matched to a gene: 9. This CDR3 reads CASSPTGGKEEKLFF. CDR3 nucleotide sequence: TGCGCCAGCAGCCCTACAGGGGGCAAAGAAGAAAAACTGTTTTTT.

This chain links TRBV5-1 with TRBJ2-3; D gene unclear. V lost 0 bases and J lost 2, with 13 bases in between. This CDR3 comprises 16 residues. Germline V CDR1 and CDR2: SGHRS, YFSETQ. CDR3 in amino acids: CASSLAGDPDTDTQYF. The CDR3 region has the DNA TGCGCCAGCAGCTTGGCGGGTGACCCCGACACAGATACGCAGTATTTT.

This clone was found once. The J gene is TRBJ2-3, the V gene TRBV10-1; a weak D match, TRBD1 (5 bases). Per germline, CDR1 WNHNN and CDR2 SYGVQD (reference sequence). The V and J ends lost 0 bases and 0 bases respectively, with 10 bases between them. This CDR3 is 16 amino acids long. The CDR3 DNA reads as TGCGCCAGCAGTGAGTCCCCCAGGGTTAGCACAGATACGCAGTATTTT. Translated, it gives CASSESPRVSTDTQYF.

The chain employs TRBV6-1 and TRBJ1-4; D is unresolved. Trimming cost V 3 bases and J 7 bases, with 12 bases left between them. The CDR3 has 14 residues. Germline loops: CDR1 MNHNS, CDR2 SASEGT. The CDR3 nucleotides read TGTGCCAGCAGTGACCGGAGAACGAGTGAAAAACTGTTTTTT. Translating gives CASSDRRTSEKLFF.

V and J are TRBV18 and TRBJ1-3; unclear D gene. In germline, CDR1 is KGHSH, CDR2 LQKENI. This CDR3 spans 16 amino acids. V was trimmed by 0 bases and J by 1 base, leaving 10 bases between them. CDR3 coding DNA: TGTGCCAGCTCACCACCCGACCGGGAGTCTGGAAACACCATATATTTT. It translates to CASSPPDRESGNTIYF.

A remark on this clone: The junction shows a germline mismatch at one end, possibly a read error. The DNA for the CDR3 is TGTGCCAGCACTTTAACTCCCGGGACATACGATCAGCCCCAGCATTTT. Translated: CASTLTPGTYDQPQHF. V is TRBV28 and J is TRBJ1-5; the D gene is possibly TRBD1 (6 bases). CDR3 length: 16 residues. Germline values: CDR1 MDHEN, CDR2 SYDVKM.

The V and J genes are TRBV7-2 and TRBJ2-1; TRBD2 agrees at 8 bases. Germline loops: CDR1 SGHTA, CDR2 FQGNSA. The CDR3 runs to 16 residues. V gave up 6 bases and J gave up 7 bases; unmatched junction bases: 14. CDR3 sequence (DNA): TGTGCCAGCAGGGGCGGAAAGCGGGAGTGGGGGAATGAGCAGTTCTTC. As protein: CASRGGKREWGNEQFF.

The sample holds one count of this clone. The chain combines TRBV5-1 with TRBJ1-5; no clear D gene. Germline values: CDR1 SGHRS, CDR2 YFSETQ. This CDR3 has 15 residues. Trimming removed 5 bases from V and 1 base from J, with 13 bases in between. Written as DNA, the CDR3 is TGCGCCAGCAGTTCGGACGGAGGGAGCAATCAGCCCCAGCATTTT. Protein product: CASSSDGGSNQPQHF.

This clone was seen more than once but under ten times. This sequence joins TRBV5-5 and TRBJ2-7, with a weak D call TRBD1 (6 bases). The CDR3 totals 14 residues. Germline CDR1 and CDR2: SGHKS and YYEKEE (reference sequence). V was trimmed by 5 bases and J by 0 bases, leaving 12 bases between them. The CDR3 DNA reads as TGTGCCAGCAGACTTGGACAGCTCTCCTACGAGCAGTACTTC. Its protein product is CASRLGQLSYEQYF.

The chain links TRBV15 to TRBJ2-1; 7 bases fit TRBD1. The germline gives CDR1 LNHNV, CDR2 YYDKDF (reference sequence). The junction had 4 bases not matched to a gene; V was cut back by 4 bases and J by 4 bases. The CDR3 runs to 14 residues. Here the CDR3 reads CATSTGQQYNEQFF. DNA of the CDR3: TGTGCCACCAGCACGGGACAGCAATACAATGAGCAGTTCTTC.

This chain joins TRBV7-2 and TRBJ2-1; 7 bases are a match to TRBD2. This CDR3 contains 15 residues. Germline V gives CDR1 SGHTA, CDR2 FQGNSA. V was clipped by 5 bases and J by 5 bases; unmatched bases: 9. CDR3 DNA: TGTGCCAGCAGCCCGGCGGGCGGGAGTCACAATGAGCAGTTCTTC. Encoded protein: CASSPAGGSHNEQFF.

The count of this clone is one. The V call is TRBV7-6, the J call TRBJ1-4; D is perhaps TRBD1 (6 bases). V was cut by 5 bases and J by 7 bases, with 11 bases left in between. The CDR3 length is 13 residues. Germline V gene data show CDR1 as SGHVS and CDR2 as FNYEAQ. The chain's CDR3 is CASSPGQREKLFF. The DNA of the CDR3 is TGTGCCAGCAGCCCAGGACAGCGTGAAAAACTGTTTTTT.